Each of the 19 T cell receptor beta chains below was sequenced from the same sample in a study of cytomegalovirus exposure and HLA in healthy donors. The PCR employed 60 Vbeta primers together with 13 Jbeta primers. The table came from immunoSEQ multiplex PCR; TCRdb's copy has only in-frame clones and leaves some out. This repertoire comprises approximately 72,000 clones; its ten largest clones make up 5%. The sequenced sample was PBMCs. These receptors were collected from a middle-aged woman in good health and CMV-seropositive.

The rearrangement uses TRBV7-9 and TRBJ2-1; 9 positions agree with TRBD1. With V trimmed by 2 bases and J by 8 bases, 7 bases remained unmatched. This CDR3 contains 15 residues. Germline V gene data show CDR1 as SEHNR and CDR2 as FQNEAQ (reference sequence). The CDR3 nucleotides are TGTGCCAGCAGCTTAATAGGCGACAGGGGGGATGAGCAGTTCTTC. Residues: CASSLIGDRGDEQFF.

The chain couples TRBV10-3 to TRBJ2-7; 7 bases map to TRBD1. In germline, CDR1 is ENHRY, CDR2 SYGVKD. This CDR3 region has 14 residues. The V segment lost 6 bases and the J segment 2 bases; nucleotides outside the gene matches: 7. The chain's CDR3 is CAISDRQGPYEQYF. Here the CDR3 DNA reads TGTGCCATCAGCGATAGACAGGGCCCCTACGAGCAGTACTTC.

J is TRBJ2-7 and V is TRBV11-3; D is possibly TRBD1 (6 bases). The CDR3 spans 14 residues. The V end was cut by 2 bases, the J end by 7 bases, with 15 bases between. Germline-derived CDR1 and CDR2 are SGHNT and YENEEA. CDR3 protein: CASSLSGTGKEQYF. CDR3 DNA: TGTGCCAGCAGCTTAAGTGGAACAGGGAAAGAGCAGTACTTC.

Written as DNA, the CDR3 is TGTGCCAGCAGCGCCCGGGACAGGGGCAATGAGCAGTTCTTC. Translating it yields CASSARDRGNEQFF. The rearrangement uses TRBV5-4 and TRBJ2-1; 10 nucleotides agree with TRBD1. This CDR3 contains 14 residues. Unmatched junction bases numbered 4, after V lost 4 bases and J lost 6 bases. Germline V lookup: CDR1 SGHNT, CDR2 YYREEE (reference sequence).

The chain joins TRBV2 to TRBJ1-5; weak D call: TRBD1 (6 bases). The germline gives CDR1 SNHLY, CDR2 FYNNEI. The CDR3 has 16 amino acids. With 8 bases removed from V and 2 bases from J, the gap between germline ends came to 19 bases. CDR3 region: CASRTDHFDGNQPQHF. The CDR3 coding sequence is TGTGCCAGCCGGACAGACCATTTTGATGGCAATCAGCCCCAGCATTTT.

This chain links TRBV6-1 with TRBJ1-1; 8 bases line up with TRBD1. Per germline, CDR1 MNHNS and CDR2 SASEGT. The CDR3 covers 15 residues. The V segment lost 4 bases and the J segment 0 bases; nucleotides outside the gene matches: 4. CDR3 in DNA: TGTGCCAGCAGTGGTTGGACAGGGATGAACACTGAAGCTTTCTTT. Translating gives CASSGWTGMNTEAFF.

The rearrangement links TRBV5-4 to TRBJ2-5; tentatively, D is TRBD2 (5 bases). CDR1 SGHNT and CDR2 YYREEE come from the germline V gene (reference sequence). There are 14 residues in the CDR3. V lost 3 bases to trimming and J lost 2 bases, with 11 bases between them. The CDR3 DNA reads TGTGCCAGCAGCTCCGGGAACCAGCAAGAGACCCAGTACTTC. Encoded protein: CASSSGNQQETQYF.

This chain links TRBV11-2 with TRBJ2-4, with a tentative D call TRBD2 (6 bases). The CDR3 is 15 residues long. Germline V gene sequence: CDR1 SGHAT, CDR2 FQNNGV. The germline V and J ends were trimmed by 6 bases and 0 bases, with 12 bases remaining between them. This CDR3 reads CASRPGLLAKNIQYF. CDR3 in DNA: TGTGCCAGCAGACCGGGACTTTTAGCCAAAAACATTCAGTACTTC.

The genes are TRBV5-1 and TRBJ2-3, with 9 bases that match TRBD2. The CDR3 spans 16 residues. Per germline, CDR1 SGHRS and CDR2 YFSETQ. The junction had 5 bases not matched to a gene; V was cut back by 2 bases and J by 1 base. The CDR3 bases are TGCGCCAGCAGCTTAAGTAGCGGGGGTGGCACAGATACGCAGTATTTT. This sequence encodes CASSLSSGGGTDTQYF.

This chain connects TRBV7-2 to TRBJ2-1; 8 bases agree with TRBD2. J gave up 9 bases and V 4 bases, and 14 bases lay outside the gene matches. Germline CDR1 reads SGHTA; CDR2 reads FQGNSA. The CDR3 consists of 16 residues. CDR3 coding DNA: TGTGCCAGCAGCTACTCCACCGGGGGGGGCCTTGGTGAGCAGTTCTTC. This gives the protein CASSYSTGGGLGEQFF.

This chain connects TRBV28 to TRBJ1-1; a weak D match, TRBD1 (6 bases). The CDR3 is 16 amino acids. Trimming removed 6 bases from V and 4 bases from J, with 21 bases in between. Germline loops: CDR1 MDHEN, CDR2 SYDVKM. CDR3 DNA: TGTGCCAGCAGACCCCGGGGGGTGAGGGGGGGCACTGAAGCTTTCTTT. Translating it yields CASRPRGVRGGTEAFF. Drawing the rest from reference TRBV28 and TRBJ1-1, the complete variable domain is DVKVTQSSRYLVKRTGEKVFLECVQDMDHENMFWYRQDPGLGLRLIYFSYDVKMKEKGDIPEGYSVSREKKERFSLILESASTNQTSMYLCASRPRGVRGGTEAFFGQGTRLTVV.

This sequence joins TRBV1 and TRBJ1-5; the listed D gene, TRBD1, was not tested against the DNA. TRBV1 is reported as a pseudogene. This CDR3 is 18 amino acids long. Here the CDR3 reads CTSSPRTGLNMSNQPQHF. The DNA for the CDR3 is TGCACCAGCAGCCCACGGACAGGGTTGAATATGAGCAATCAGCCCCAGCATTTT.

The rearrangement joins TRBV7-2 to TRBJ2-5; no definite D call. The CDR3 is made up of 12 amino acids. CDR1 is SGHTA and CDR2 is FQGNSA in the germline V gene. The V end was cut by 2 bases, the J end by 4 bases, with 5 bases between. Here the CDR3 DNA reads TGTGCCAGCAGCTTACCTCTAGAGACCCAGTACTTC. It encodes CASSLPLETQYF.

The CDR3 here is CASSLRRGRYTSSYNEQFF. CDR3 DNA: TGTGCCAGCAGCTTGCGGCGGGGGCGCTACACAAGCTCCTACAATGAGCAGTTCTTC. J is TRBJ2-1 and V is TRBV5-4; TRBD2 might be the D (7 bases). Germline V gene sequence: CDR1 SGHNT, CDR2 YYREEE (reference sequence). The CDR3 extends over 19 amino acids. V was pared by 1 base and J by 0 bases, with 20 bases between.

J is TRBJ2-7 and V is TRBV13; D unclear. Germline CDR1 reads PRHDT; CDR2 reads FYEKMQ (reference sequence). Trimming left V 0 bases short and J 1 base short, with 13 bases between. The CDR3 contains 16 residues. The DNA of the CDR3 is TGTGCCAGCAGCTTAGGTAACTTGGGCCAGTCCTACGAGCAGTACTTC. Its translation is CASSLGNLGQSYEQYF. Based on the CDR3 plus reference TRBV13 and TRBJ2-7, the full variable domain is AAGVIQSPRHLIKEKRETATLKCYPIPRHDTVYWYQQGPGQDPQFLISFYEKMQSDKGSIPDRFSAQQFSDYHSELNMSSLELGDSALYFCASSLGNLGQSYEQYFGPGTRLTVT.

The rearrangement uses TRBV28 and TRBJ1-4, with D possibly being TRBD1 (5 bases). The CDR3 totals 14 residues. In germline, CDR1 is MDHEN, CDR2 SYDVKM. V lost 5 bases and J 4 bases, leaving 11 bases between the germline ends. CDR3: CASSRGLINEKLFF. DNA for the CDR3: TGTGCCAGCAGTAGGGGACTGATTAATGAAAAACTGTTTTTT.

As for this clone: Germline and junction disagree at one end, which may indicate a read error. The rearrangement uses TRBV27 and TRBJ2-5; 8 bases are a match to TRBD1. Germline CDR1 reads MNHEY; CDR2 reads SMNVEV (reference sequence). This CDR3 has 14 residues. CDR3 loop: CASGLLRGLETQYF. CDR3 nucleotide sequence: TGTGCCAGCGGTTTACTCAGGGGGCTGGAGACCCAGTACTTC.

The chain is built from TRBV27 and TRBJ2-2, with 7 bases fitting TRBD1. Germline V CDR1 and CDR2: MNHEY, SMNVEV (reference sequence). V shed 6 bases and J 4 bases; nucleotides not matched to a gene: 8. The CDR3 is 15 amino acids. The CDR3 protein is CASRPDRVGTGELFF. CDR3 nucleotide sequence: TGTGCCAGCAGGCCCGACAGGGTTGGCACCGGGGAGCTGTTTTTT.

The chain recombines TRBV9 with TRBJ2-3, with D unclear. The V gene's germline CDR1 is SGDLS and CDR2 YYNGEE. The ends were cut back, 0 bases at V and 0 bases at J, with 8 bases in the middle. This CDR3 region has 15 residues. The CDR3: CASSVGPTSTDTQYF. Written as DNA, the CDR3 is TGTGCCAGCAGCGTAGGCCCGACTAGCACAGATACGCAGTATTTT. Complete variable domain (other parts from reference TRBV9 and TRBJ2-3): DSGVTQTPKHLITATGQRVTLRCSPRSGDLSVYWYQQSLDQGLQFLIQYYNGEERAKGNILERFSAQQFPDLHSELNLSSLELGDSALYFCASSVGPTSTDTQYFGPGTRLTVL.